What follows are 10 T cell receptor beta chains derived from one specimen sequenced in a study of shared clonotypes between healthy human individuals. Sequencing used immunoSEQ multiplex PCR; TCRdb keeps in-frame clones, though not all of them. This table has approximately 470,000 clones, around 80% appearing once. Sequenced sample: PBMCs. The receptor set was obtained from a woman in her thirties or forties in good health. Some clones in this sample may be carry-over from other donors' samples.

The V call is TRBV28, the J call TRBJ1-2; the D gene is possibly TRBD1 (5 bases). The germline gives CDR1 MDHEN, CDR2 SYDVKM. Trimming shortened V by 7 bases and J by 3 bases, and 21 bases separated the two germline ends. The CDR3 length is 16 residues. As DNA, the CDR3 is TGTGCCAGCACCCCGGGGGGGGTTAGTGGTGACTATGGCTACACCTTC. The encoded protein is CASTPGGVSGDYGYTF.

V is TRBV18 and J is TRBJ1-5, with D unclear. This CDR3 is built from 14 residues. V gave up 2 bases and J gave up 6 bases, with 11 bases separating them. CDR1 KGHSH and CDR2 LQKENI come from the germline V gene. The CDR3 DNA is TGTGCCAGCTCACCATCTGAGTTTTTTCAGCCCCAGCATTTT. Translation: CASSPSEFFQPQHF.

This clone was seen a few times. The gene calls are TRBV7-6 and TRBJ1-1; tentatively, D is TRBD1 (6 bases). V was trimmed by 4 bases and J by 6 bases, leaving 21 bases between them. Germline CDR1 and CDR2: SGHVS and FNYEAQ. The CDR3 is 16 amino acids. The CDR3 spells CASSSATTGFGSEAFF. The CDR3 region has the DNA TGTGCCAGCAGCTCCGCAACTACAGGGTTTGGCTCTGAAGCTTTCTTT. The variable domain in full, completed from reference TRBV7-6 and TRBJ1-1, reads GAGVSQSPRYKVTKRGQDVALRCDPISGHVSLYWYRQALGQGPEFLTYFNYEAQQDKSGLPNDRFSAERPEGSISTLTIQRTEQRDSAMYRCASSSATTGFGSEAFFGQGTRLTVV.

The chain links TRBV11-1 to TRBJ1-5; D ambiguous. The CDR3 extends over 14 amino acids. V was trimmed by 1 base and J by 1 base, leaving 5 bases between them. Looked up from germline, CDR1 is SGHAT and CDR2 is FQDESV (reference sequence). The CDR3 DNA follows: TGTGCCAGCAGCTTAGACCCGAGCAATCAGCCCCAGCATTTT. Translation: CASSLDPSNQPQHF.

The CDR3 here is CASSGRDRGLWNQPQHF. As DNA, the CDR3 is TGTGCCAGCAGTGGCCGGGACAGGGGGCTTTGGAATCAGCCCCAGCATTTT. The chain recombines TRBV6-1 with TRBJ1-5; 12 nucleotides match TRBD1. This CDR3 is 17 amino acids long. CDR1 is MNHNS, CDR2 SASEGT, per germline. The J segment lost 4 bases and the V segment lost 4 bases, leaving 8 bases of the junction unmatched.

The CDR3 loop reads CASSISGGEKLFF. For the CDR3, the DNA is TGTGCCAGTAGTATAAGTGGTGGTGAAAAACTGTTTTTT. The chain joins TRBV19 to TRBJ1-4; D is ambiguous. Trimming left V 2 bases short and J 7 bases short, with 8 bases between. Per germline, CDR1 LNHDA and CDR2 SQIVND (reference sequence). The CDR3 is 13 amino acids.

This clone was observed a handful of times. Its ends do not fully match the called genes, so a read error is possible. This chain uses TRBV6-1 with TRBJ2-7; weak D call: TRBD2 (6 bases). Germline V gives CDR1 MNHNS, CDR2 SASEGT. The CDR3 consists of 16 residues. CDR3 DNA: TGTGCCAGCAGTCAAGGGGTGCCGGGACTCCCCTACGAGCAGCACTTC. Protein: CASSQGVPGLPYEQHF.

CDR3 residues: CASSDGGAGNEQFF. Written as DNA, the CDR3 is TGTGCCAGCAGTGACGGGGGGGCGGGAAATGAGCAGTTCTTC. The chain is built from TRBV6-4 and TRBJ2-1; D possibly corresponds to TRBD2 (7 bases). Germline CDR1 MRHNA, CDR2 SNTAGT. The CDR3 spans 14 residues. V was shortened by 2 bases and J by 7 bases, with 12 bases between the two germline ends.

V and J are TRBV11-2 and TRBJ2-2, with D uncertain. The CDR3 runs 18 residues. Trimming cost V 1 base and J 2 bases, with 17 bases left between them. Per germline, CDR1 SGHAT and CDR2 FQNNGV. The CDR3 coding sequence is TGTGCCAGCAGCTTAGGGTACTACCTCCGGAGTAACACCGGGGAGCTGTTTTTT. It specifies CASSLGYYLRSNTGELFF.

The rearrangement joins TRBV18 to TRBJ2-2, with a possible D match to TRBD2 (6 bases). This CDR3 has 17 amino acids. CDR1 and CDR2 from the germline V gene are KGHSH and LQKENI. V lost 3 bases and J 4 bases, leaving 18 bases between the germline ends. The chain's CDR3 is CASSPQTTSWSTGELFF. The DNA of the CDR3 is TGTGCCAGCTCACCCCAAACGACTAGTTGGAGCACCGGGGAGCTGTTTTTT.